This is a list of T cell receptor beta chains from one sample in a study of regulatory T cells in long-lasting Graves disease. One entry per CDR3 protein results from TCRdb running MiXCR on the multiplex PCR reads. The table has 350,000 to 400,000 distinct CDR3 sequences, 15% to 18% seen once. This sample comprised peripheral blood mononuclear cells (PBMCs), obtained at new diagnosis, from a patient treated with antithyroid drugs. These receptors all stem from a female donor with Graves disease. Both conserved end residues are part of each CDR3. Fields, in order: clone size, D gene, V gene, J gene, CDR3 length, CDR3 DNA, CDR3 protein. A D gene is named only where the DNA matches it firmly. The size field is filled for only some rows; it gives once, few, many or a size class.

many	NA	TRBV5-1	TRBJ1-4	15	TGCGCCAGCAGCTCAGACAAACAGGGTGGTGAAAAACTGTTTTTT	CASSSDKQGGEKLFF
many	NA	TRBV7-2	TRBJ2-3	15	TGTGCCAGCAGCTCTTTGGGCCCTTATGCAGATACGCAGTATTTT	CASSSLGPYADTQYF
few	NA	TRBV19	TRBJ1-2	14	TGTGCCACCCGGCCGGGACAACTTTCCTATGGCTACACCTTC	CATRPGQLSYGYTF
many	NA	TRBV11-2	TRBJ2-3	14	TGTGCCAGCAGCTTAGTGGACCGGGGGGATACGCAGTATTTT	CASSLVDRGDTQYF
many	NA	TRBV30	TRBJ2-1	16	TGTGCCTGGAGTTACGGACTATCGGCCTCCTACAATGAGCAGTTCTTC	CAWSYGLSASYNEQFF
many	NA	TRBV5-4	TRBJ1-6	12	TGTGCCAGCAGTGAACCTAATTCACCCCTCCACTTT	CASSEPNSPLHF
NA	NA	TRBV27	TRBJ2-1	14	TGTGCCAGCAGTTTGGCACGGGCGGGGAGTGAGCAGTTCTTC	CASSLARAGSEQFF
many	NA	TRBV28	TRBJ2-7	17	TGTGCCAGCAGTTTACAAACTTATATGACAGGAGCCTACGAGCAGTACTTC	CASSLQTYMTGAYEQYF
once	NA	TRBV27	TRBJ1-1	15	TGTGCCAGCAGCCCTCAGGACAGATCGAACACTGAAGCTTTCTTT	CASSPQDRSNTEAFF
many	NA	TRBV7-9	TRBJ1-1	13	TGTGCCAGCAGCCCTAGACCGAACACTGAAGCTTTCTTT	CASSPRPNTEAFF
many	TRBD1	TRBV7-9	TRBJ1-5	15	TGTGCCAGCAGCGGCGCAGGGACAGCAAATCAGCCCCAGCATTTT	CASSGAGTANQPQHF
NA	NA	TRBV14	TRBJ2-1	12	TGTGCCAGCAGCCAAGATTGGGAGGAGCAGTTCTTC	CASSQDWEEQFF
many	NA	TRBV5-6	TRBJ2-1	14	TGTGCCAGCAGCTTCGAGACCGCTTACAATGAGCAGTTCTTC	CASSFETAYNEQFF
NA	NA	TRBV14	TRBJ1-3	16	TGTGCCAGCAGCCAGGAACCTCGTATACTCGGAAACACCATATATTTT	CASSQEPRILGNTIYF
NA	NA	TRBV7-2	TRBJ1-5	16	TGTGCCAGCAGCTTAGCGGGCAGGAGTAGCAATCAGCCCCAGCATTTT	CASSLAGRSSNQPQHF
many	NA	TRBV9	TRBJ1-1	14	TGTGCCAGCAGCACCTCGACCATCGGGGCAGAAGCTTTCTTT	CASSTSTIGAEAFF
many	NA	TRBV24-1	TRBJ1-5	14	TGTGCCACCAGTGATTTAGGGGAGGTACAGCCCCAGCATTTT	CATSDLGEVQPQHF
many	NA	TRBV7-9	TRBJ2-3	15	TGTGCCAGCAGCTTAGCAAGTAGCGCCTGGGATACGCAGTATTTT	CASSLASSAWDTQYF
few	TRBD2	TRBV6-2/TRBV6-3	TRBJ2-5	15	TGTGCCAGCAGTCGCCAGCGGGGGGTTCAAGAGACCCAGTACTTC	CASSRQRGVQETQYF
many	TRBD2	TRBV5-1	TRBJ2-3	13	TGTGCCAGCAGCGGGACCTTCACAGATACGCAGTATTTT	CASSGTFTDTQYF
many	NA	TRBV12-3/TRBV12-4	TRBJ1-2	12	TGTGCCAGCAGGCCTAATAACTATGGCTACACCTTC	CASRPNNYGYTF
NA	NA	TRBV6-1	TRBJ2-7	12	TGTGCCAGCAAAAAGGGATCCTACGAGCAGTACTTC	CASKKGSYEQYF
many	NA	TRBV19	TRBJ1-5	14	TGTGCCAGTACCCGCAGGCCCGACAATCAGCCCCAGCATTTT	CASTRRPDNQPQHF
NA	NA	TRBV27	TRBJ2-7	13	TGTGCCAGCAGTTTAGGGAGCTCCTACGAGCAGTGCTTC	CASSLGSSYEQCF
many	NA	TRBV27	TRBJ1-6	12	TGTGCCAGCAGTTACATTAATTCACCCCTCCACTTT	CASSYINSPLHF
many	NA	TRBV12-5	TRBJ1-5	15	TGTGCTAGTGGTTTGTCCAGCAACGTCTCCCCGCCCCAGCATTTT	CASGLSSNVSPPQHF
many	TRBD1	TRBV28	TRBJ2-1	13	TGTGCCAGCAGTCCGAGGGGGCGCGATGAGCAGTTCTTC	CASSPRGRDEQFF
many	TRBD1	TRBV5-5	TRBJ1-6	14	TGTGCCAGCAGCTTGGGACAGGGAAATTCACCCCTCCACTTT	CASSLGQGNSPLHF
many	NA	TRBV4-3	TRBJ1-2	16	TGCGCCAGCAGCCAAGAGGGCCGGGGGAGTGACTATGGCTACACCTTC	CASSQEGRGSDYGYTF
many	NA	TRBV6-1	TRBJ1-5	17	TGTGCCAGCAGCGACCCCGGGGGAGGGGAAAACTATCAGCCCCAGCATTTT	CASSDPGGGENYQPQHF
many	NA	TRBV7-3	TRBJ2-2	15	TGTGCCAGCAGCTTCGGACAGTTGATGGCCGGGGAGCTGTTTTTT	CASSFGQLMAGELFF
many	NA	TRBV20-1	TRBJ2-5	14	TGCAGTGCTAGAGATCACGGGGGGCGCCAACTAGGTTACTTC	CSARDHGGRQLGYF
NA	TRBD2	TRBV7-2	TRBJ2-1	18	TGTGCCAGCAGCTCTTTCCCTTCCGGGGGGGGCGCGCGATCTGAGCAGTTCTTC	CASSSFPSGGGARSEQFF
many	TRBD1	TRBV6-9	TRBJ2-7	15	TGTGCCAGCAGTTACCCGGGACAGTGGTCCTACGAGCAGTACTTC	CASSYPGQWSYEQYF
NA	TRBD1	TRBV27	TRBJ1-5	16	TGTGCCAGCCGTTGGACAGGGGGCTTCTTGAATCAGCCCCAGCATTTT	CASRWTGGFLNQPQHF
many	NA	TRBV9	TRBJ2-7	14	TGTGCCAGCAGTAGGGGGTCTTACTCCTACGAGCAGTACTTC	CASSRGSYSYEQYF
NA	NA	TRBV7-9	TRBJ2-7	13	TGTGCCAGCAGCTTAGCCCCTCGTAATGAGCAGTACTTC	CASSLAPRNEQYF
NA	TRBD1	TRBV5-1	TRBJ1-2	13	TGTGCCATCAGCTTGACAGGGACCTATGGCTACACCTTC	CAISLTGTYGYTF
many	TRBD2	TRBV19	TRBJ2-1	16	TGTGCCAGTGCGGACGGTGGGTCTAGCGGGAGGTATGAGCAGTTCTTC	CASADGGSSGRYEQFF
many	TRBD2	TRBV20-1	TRBJ2-7	17	TGCAGTGCTTTTCGGGGGACTAGCGGGACGGCCCACTACGAGCAGTACTTC	CSAFRGTSGTAHYEQYF
many	NA	TRBV3-1	TRBJ1-5	14	TGTGCCAGCAGCTCAAGGCTGAATAATCAGCCCCAGCATTTT	CASSSRLNNQPQHF
NA	NA	TRBV9	TRBJ1-4	18	TGTGCCAGCAGCGCGTCTCTCGGGGGGGGCTCCTCTAATGAAAAACTGTTTTTT	CASSASLGGGSSNEKLFF
many	TRBD1	TRBV7-2	TRBJ1-5	15	TGTGCCAGCAGCTTAGGGGACAGGGCAAGTCAGCCCCAGCATTTT	CASSLGDRASQPQHF
many	NA	TRBV7-2	TRBJ2-7	15	TGTGCCAGCAGCCAGGGTGACAGTTTGTCCTACGAGCAGTACTTC	CASSQGDSLSYEQYF
many	TRBD2	TRBV7-9	TRBJ2-3	18	TGTGCCAGCAGCTCCCCCCGGGGAGCGGGGGGGGCCACAGATACGCAGTATTTT	CASSSPRGAGGATDTQYF
many	TRBD2	TRBV20-1	TRBJ2-1	15	TGCAGTGCGCGACTAGCGGCTAGCTCCTACAATGAGCAGTTCTTC	CSARLAASSYNEQFF
many	TRBD1	TRBV2	TRBJ1-5	13	TGTGCCAGCAGTACAGGGGTCGATCAGCCCCAGCATTTT	CASSTGVDQPQHF
many	NA	TRBV4-1	TRBJ2-2	14	TGCGCCAGCAGTCGTAGGACGTACACCGGGGAGCTGTTTTTT	CASSRRTYTGELFF
many	TRBD1	TRBV5-1	TRBJ1-1	14	TGCGCCAGCAGAGGAGGGACAGTCGGCACTGAAGCTTTCTTT	CASRGGTVGTEAFF
many	TRBD1	TRBV11-1	TRBJ2-1	17	TGTGCCAGCAGCTCCTCAGAACAGGGGGCGATCAGCGATGAGCAGTTCTTC	CASSSSEQGAISDEQFF
many	NA	TRBV7-9	TRBJ2-5	17	TGTGCCAGCAGCTTAGGCCCCTGGGCGGGCGTGACAGAGACCCAGTACTTC	CASSLGPWAGVTETQYF